This T cell receptor beta chain is drawn from a study of T cell responses to AZD1222 COVID-19 vaccine. TCRdb's table, derived via immunoSEQ multiplex PCR, lists solely in-frame clones and lacks some. Found here are about 120,000 clones, 70% to 90% of them singletons; the top ten hold roughly 2.3%. The trim removed 5 bases at V and 8 bases at J, leaving 12 bases unmatched. CDR3 length equals 17 residues. Looked up from germline, CDR1 is SGHNT and CDR2 is YENEEA. A word on this clone: Its antigen is unknown.

Whole-study findings and limits: Unmutated regions of variants are reportedly targeted by nearly half of spike-specific TCRs.

The origin of this receptor is an adult in good health. The rearrangement joins TRBV11-3 to TRBJ2-3; 14 bases fit TRBD2. Sequences were derived from peripheral blood, sampled on day 0 of AZD1222 vaccination. CDR3 amino acids: CASSPAPGLAGDGTQYF. CDR3 nucleotides: TGTGCCAGCAGCCCAGCCCCGGGACTAGCGGGAGATGGTACGCAGTATTTT.